Presented here are 22 T cell receptor beta chains from one specimen sequenced in a study of blood T cell repertoires in COVID-19. TCRdb's copy holds only in-frame clones and misses some; the assay was immunoSEQ multiplex PCR. The profile shows around 160,000 clones, around four fifths of them singletons. Sequenced: peripheral blood. These receptors originate from a woman aged 40 to 50 with active or convalescent COVID-19.

The chain uses TRBV6-6 and TRBJ1-4; TRBD1 matches 7 bases. Per the germline V gene, CDR1 is MNHNY and CDR2 is SVGAGI (reference sequence). V lost 0 bases and J lost 4; bases outside the gene matches: 2. This CDR3 contains 15 residues. CDR3 sequence (DNA): TGTGCCAGCAGTTACTCAAGGGGGCTTAATGAAAAACTGTTTTTT. Its translation is CASSYSRGLNEKLFF.

The gene calls are TRBV5-6 and TRBJ2-3, with 14 positions matching TRBD2. Germline V gives CDR1 SGHDT, CDR2 YYEEEE. V dropped 4 bases and J dropped 3; count of bases not matched to a gene: 4. The CDR3 is 16 residues long. The CDR3 bases are TGTGCCAGCAGCCCCCGGACTAGCGGGGGGACAGATACGCAGTATTTT. It encodes CASSPRTSGGTDTQYF.

CDR3 in amino acids: CASTPAGGNSNQPQHF. The CDR3 nucleotides read TGTGCCAGCACCCCGGCCGGGGGAAATAGCAATCAGCCCCAGCATTTT. The chain is built from TRBV28 and TRBJ1-5, with D perhaps matching TRBD1 (5 bases). Germline CDR1 reads MDHEN; CDR2 reads SYDVKM. Trimming shortened V by 7 bases and J by 0 bases, and 16 bases separated the two germline ends. This CDR3 is built from 16 residues.

This sequence joins TRBV12-3 or TRBV12-4 and TRBJ1-1; TRBD1 agrees at 7 bases. The CDR3 length is 13 residues. V gave up 3 bases and J gave up 5 bases; unmatched junction bases: 3. The CDR3 region has the DNA TGTGCCAGCAGTTTGAGGGGGCAAACTGAAGCTTTCTTT. Amino acids: CASSLRGQTEAFF.

The chain uses TRBV2 and TRBJ2-7; TRBD1 matches 8 bases. Germline-derived CDR1 and CDR2 are SNHLY and FYNNEI. The CDR3 spans 15 residues. V gave up 3 bases and J gave up 3 bases; unmatched junction bases: 7. DNA of the CDR3: TGTGCCAGCAGTGATGGACCGGGACAGGTCTACGAGCAGTACTTC. This gives the protein CASSDGPGQVYEQYF. The whole variable domain, remainder taken from reference TRBV2 and TRBJ2-7, is EPEVTQTPSHQVTQMGQEVILRCVPISNHLYFYWYRQILGQKVEFLVSFYNNEISEKSEIFDDQFSVERPDGSNFTLKIRSTKLEDSAMYFCASSDGPGQVYEQYFGPGTRLTVT.

CDR3 in DNA: TGTGCCTGGAGTGGCGGAGGAGGTCAGGCGCAGTATTTT. It codes for CAWSGGGGQAQYF. The chain combines TRBV30 with TRBJ2-3; D is perhaps TRBD2 (5 bases). The CDR3 spans 13 residues. Trimming stripped 1 base from V and 10 bases from J, with 15 bases between. Germline V gives CDR1 GTSNPN, CDR2 SVGIG (reference sequence).

V is TRBV19 and J is TRBJ1-5; 8 nucleotides align to TRBD1. Germline V gene sequence: CDR1 LNHDA, CDR2 SQIVND (reference sequence). This CDR3 has 14 amino acids. V lost 4 bases and J lost 6; bases outside the gene matches: 5. The CDR3 sequence is CASSTGQGGQPQHF. The CDR3 DNA sequence: TGTGCCAGTAGTACCGGACAGGGAGGTCAGCCCCAGCATTTT.

This chain joins TRBV2 and TRBJ2-5, with D hard to call. Trimming cost V 7 bases and J 2 bases, with 2 bases left between them. The CDR3 covers 10 residues. Germline values: CDR1 SNHLY, CDR2 FYNNEI. CDR3 in DNA: TGTGCCAGCACACAAGAGACCCAGTACTTC. This translates into CASTQETQYF.

The V gene is TRBV7-2, the J gene TRBJ1-4, with TRBD1 matching over 11 bases. Germline V gene sequence: CDR1 SGHTA, CDR2 FQGNSA. The CDR3 length is 19 residues. The trim removed 5 bases at V and 3 bases at J, leaving 14 bases unmatched. In nucleotides, the CDR3 is TGTGCCAGCAGCGTGCTTAGGACAGGGGGCGCTTATGCTAATGAAAAACTGTTTTTT. It translates to CASSVLRTGGAYANEKLFF.

On this clone: Germline and junction disagree at one end, which may indicate a read error. V usage is TRBV11-2 and J usage is TRBJ1-2; 7 nucleotides line up with TRBD1. CDR3 length equals 17 residues. Germline assignment: CDR1 SGHAT and CDR2 FQNNGV. CDR3 residues: CVSSLDRLTGRTYGYTF. DNA for the CDR3: TGTGTCAGCAGCTTAGATCGGCTGACAGGGAGGACGTATGGCTACACCTTC.

V and J are TRBV11-2 and TRBJ2-2, with D uncertain. Germline lookup yields CDR1 SGHAT and CDR2 FQNNGV. This CDR3 has 14 amino acids. Trimming cost V 4 bases and J 3 bases, with 9 bases left between them. In DNA, the CDR3 is TGTGCCAGCAGCTGGCGGAGATACACCGGGGAGCTGTTTTTT. Its protein product is CASSWRRYTGELFF.

This clone has more than one count but fewer than ten. V is TRBV9 and J is TRBJ2-1, with 15 bases lining up with TRBD2. The V segment lost 3 bases and the J segment 6 bases; nucleotides outside the gene matches: 7. Per the germline V gene, CDR1 is SGDLS and CDR2 is YYNGEE. This CDR3 spans 17 amino acids. Here the CDR3 reads CASSAWTSGRGPNEQFF. CDR3 nucleotides: TGTGCCAGCAGCGCCTGGACTAGCGGGAGGGGTCCCAATGAGCAGTTCTTC.

This clone was found a few times. Other nucleotide sequences in the sample specify the same CDR3. The rearrangement joins TRBV10-3 to TRBJ2-5, with unresolved D. The germline V gene encodes CDR1 ENHRY and CDR2 SYGVKD. The length of the CDR3 is 13 residues. Between the trimmed V and J ends, which lost 4 bases and 2 bases, there was a span of 8 bases. The CDR3 protein is CAISGAGQETQYF. The DNA of the CDR3 is TGTGCCATCAGTGGTGCCGGGCAAGAGACCCAGTACTTC.

The chain employs TRBV6-2 or TRBV6-3 and TRBJ1-5; no clear D. V was pared by 2 bases and J by 4 bases, with 15 bases between. Germline V CDR1 and CDR2: MNHEY, SVGEGT. The CDR3 extends over 16 amino acids. CDR3 DNA: TGTGCCAGCAGTTACCTGTCCGGCAGGATAAATCAGCCCCAGCATTTT. It is translated as CASSYLSGRINQPQHF.

This chain uses TRBV5-4 with TRBJ2-1, with D possibly TRBD2 on 5 matching bases. V lost 5 bases to trimming and J lost 5 bases, with 5 bases between them. The CDR3 has 11 residues. The germline CDR1 and CDR2 sequences are SGHNT and YYREEE (reference sequence). The chain's CDR3 is CASRRDNEQFF. As DNA, the CDR3 is TGTGCCAGCAGGCGGGACAATGAGCAGTTCTTC. The whole variable domain, remainder taken from reference TRBV5-4 and TRBJ2-1, is ETGVTQSPTHLIKTRGQQVTLRCSSQSGHNTVSWYQQALGQGPQFIFQYYREEENGRGNFPPRFSGLQFPNYSSELNVNALELDDSALYLCASRRDNEQFFGPGTRLTVL.

The rearrangement uses TRBV15 and TRBJ1-3; D not certain. This CDR3 is 17 amino acids long. V lost 1 base and J 0 bases, leaving 13 bases between the germline ends. In germline, CDR1 is LNHNV, CDR2 YYDKDF (reference sequence). CDR3 DNA: TGTGCCACCAGCAGAGGGCTTCCCGTTCTCTCTGGAAACACCATATATTTT. Residues: CATSRGLPVLSGNTIYF.

This clone was recorded only once. V usage is TRBV7-8 and J usage is TRBJ1-5; tentatively, D is TRBD1 (6 bases). Trimming removed 1 base from V and 2 bases from J, with 18 bases in between. Germline loops: CDR1 SGHVS, CDR2 FQNEAQ. The CDR3 contains 18 residues. CDR3 residues: CASSLVLMGADGNQPQHF. The CDR3 nucleotides are TGTGCCAGCAGCTTAGTGCTTATGGGGGCGGACGGCAATCAGCCCCAGCATTTT.

The chain recombines TRBV30 with TRBJ1-1; the D gene is possibly TRBD1 (5 bases). Germline V gives CDR1 GTSNPN, CDR2 SVGIG (reference sequence). This CDR3 region has 13 residues. V was cut by 3 bases and J by 13 bases, with 21 bases left in between. CDR3 sequence (DNA): TGTGCCTGGAGCCTGAACGGGGGGGACCGGGGTTTCTTT. Translated: CAWSLNGGDRGFF.

The rearrangement uses TRBV5-4 and TRBJ1-5, with 10 bases matching TRBD1. This CDR3 has 13 residues. The germline CDR1 and CDR2 sequences are SGHNT and YYREEE (reference sequence). The J segment lost 6 bases and the V segment lost 3 bases, leaving 0 bases of the junction unmatched. CDR3 sequence: CASSWDRGQPQHF. In nucleotides, the CDR3 is TGTGCCAGCAGCTGGGACAGGGGTCAGCCCCAGCATTTT.

This sequence joins TRBV6-6 and TRBJ1-4; no reliable D call. V gave up 0 bases and J gave up 4 bases, with 9 bases separating them. Per the germline V gene, CDR1 is MNHNY and CDR2 is SVGAGI (reference sequence). This CDR3 is 15 amino acids long. The CDR3 protein is CASSYSTAGNEKLFF. The DNA for the CDR3 is TGTGCCAGCAGTTACTCCACAGCGGGTAATGAAAAACTGTTTTTT.

The rearrangement links TRBV29-1 to TRBJ1-2; D not resolved. CDR1 and CDR2 from the germline V gene are SQVTM and ANQGSEA. The CDR3 totals 17 residues. Trimming cost V 0 bases and J 4 bases, with 21 bases left between them. The CDR3 coding sequence is TGCAGCGTTGAAGATCCAGAGACGAGAGGGCCCTCCTATGGCTACACCTTC. Translated: CSVEDPETRGPSYGYTF.

This chain joins TRBV18 and TRBJ1-5; D is possibly TRBD1 (5 bases). V dropped 2 bases and J dropped 1 base, with 12 bases sitting between them. This CDR3 region has 16 residues. The germline CDR1 and CDR2 sequences are KGHSH and LQKENI. CDR3 in amino acids: CASSPGEGPSNQPQHF. The CDR3 nucleotides read TGTGCCAGCTCACCAGGGGAGGGGCCGAGCAATCAGCCCCAGCATTTT.